This passage covers 13 T cell receptor beta chains from one sample sequenced in a study of cytomegalovirus exposure and HLA in healthy donors (dated by TCRdb to about 2017). Preparation of the library involved the immunoSEQ multiplex PCR assay. The multiplex PCR relied on a mix of 60 forward primers for TCR Vbeta segments and 13 reverse primers for TCR Jbeta segments. TCRdb holds this immuneACCESS table with in-frame rearrangements only. Some clones are missing; in checked studies, unresolved V genes explain under half, and the rest has no known cause. This sample holds around 200,000 clones; about 79% were observed only once. Together, the top ten hold 2% to 2.5% of the sample. The sequenced material came from PBMCs. Receptor source: a woman aged 45 to 65 in good health and CMV-seronegative.

About this clone itself: One base separates it from a far larger clone, so it is likely a read error. This sample also contains other DNA sequences that code for the same CDR3. This sequence joins TRBV11-2 and TRBJ1-2; D is ambiguous. The CDR3 is 16 residues long. Trimming took off 5 bases at V and 6 bases at J, with 22 bases between the two ends. From germline, CDR1 is SGHAT and CDR2 FQNNGV. CDR3: CASSQDPGPGVDGYTF. DNA of the CDR3: TGTGCCAGCAGCCAAGATCCCGGCCCCGGGGTCGATGGCTACACCTTC.

The V gene is TRBV7-9, the J gene TRBJ2-3; 7 nucleotides line up with TRBD1. The V gene end was trimmed by 2 bases and the J gene end by 1 base; junction bases not matched to a gene: 9. The CDR3 is 17 residues long. Germline values: CDR1 SEHNR, CDR2 FQNEAQ (reference sequence). The CDR3 DNA follows: TGTGCCAGCAGCTTATTTGGGGCAGGGGGTCGCACAGATACGCAGTATTTT. Amino acids: CASSLFGAGGRTDTQYF.

This clone turned up a few times. This chain uses TRBV28 with TRBJ2-7, with TRBD2 identical over 8 bases. Trimming at V came to 6 bases and at J to 4 bases, leaving 8 bases not matched to a gene. Germline V lookup: CDR1 MDHEN, CDR2 SYDVKM. This CDR3 comprises 14 residues. The chain's CDR3 is CASSSGLALYEQYF. The CDR3 DNA reads as TGTGCCAGCAGCTCCGGACTAGCTTTATACGAGCAGTACTTC.

This clone was observed a few times. J is TRBJ1-1 and V is TRBV25-1, with D maybe TRBD1 (6 bases). V shed 0 bases and J shed 0 bases, with 8 bases lying between them. Germline V gives CDR1 MGHDK, CDR2 SYGVNS. This CDR3 has 15 amino acids. Here the CDR3 reads CASSEYTGMNTEAFF. The CDR3 coding sequence is TGTGCCAGCAGTGAATATACAGGGATGAACACTGAAGCTTTCTTT. Combining the CDR3 with reference TRBV25-1 and TRBJ1-1 gives the whole variable domain EADIYQTPRYLVIGTGKKITLECSQTMGHDKMYWYQQDPGMELHLIHYSYGVNSTEKGDLSSESTVSRIRTEHFPLTLESARPSHTSQYLCASSEYTGMNTEAFFGQGTRLTVV.

About this clone: Sequence at one end of the junction differs from germline and may be a read error. The chain employs TRBV7-9 and TRBJ1-1; 8 bases are shared with TRBD1. The CDR3 consists of 19 residues. The V gene's germline CDR1 is SEHNR and CDR2 FQNEAQ (reference sequence). The CDR3 nucleotides are TGTTCCAGCAGCTTAGGTATGCTAGGACAGGGCGATAGAGACACTGAAGCTTTCTTT. Amino acid sequence: CSSSLGMLGQGDRDTEAFF.

The CDR3 DNA sequence: TGTGCCAGCAGTGTAAAATTGAACACTGAAGCTTTCTTT. Its protein product is CASSVKLNTEAFF. The chain carries TRBV25-1 and TRBJ1-1, with D uncertain. From germline, CDR1 is MGHDK and CDR2 SYGVNS. This CDR3 has 13 residues. Trimming took off 4 bases at V and 0 bases at J, with 6 bases between the two ends.

The CDR3 loop reads CASSLIRGSTDTQYF. The CDR3 coding sequence is TGCGCCAGCAGCTTGATACGGGGAAGCACAGATACGCAGTATTTT. This chain links TRBV5-1 with TRBJ2-3; possible D gene TRBD2, 5 bases. The ends were cut back, 1 base at V and 0 bases at J, with 9 bases in the middle. The length of the CDR3 is 15 residues. In germline, CDR1 is SGHRS, CDR2 YFSETQ.

The sample holds a few counts of this clone. The chain has TRBV6-1 and TRBJ2-5; D remains ambiguous. The assigned J gene may be wrong: the sequence end matches TRBJ2-7 better. This CDR3 is built from 14 residues. Germline V gene lookup returns CDR1 MNHNS and CDR2 SASEGT. CDR3 DNA: TGTGCCAGCAGTTCGGGTCTTAATGAGGCCGAGCAGTACTTC. This encodes CASSSGLNEAEQYF.

The sample holds a few counts of this clone. The V and J genes are TRBV7-9 and TRBJ1-1, with D perhaps TRBD1 (5 bases). Germline CDR1 reads SEHNR; CDR2 reads FQNEAQ (reference sequence). The CDR3 is 14 amino acids. V lost 1 base, J lost 1 base, and 7 bases lay in between. CDR3 sequence reads: CASSLVQGNTEAFF. The CDR3 coding sequence is TGTGCCAGCAGCTTAGTTCAGGGGAACACTGAAGCTTTCTTT.

This clone was seen only a few times. The V call is TRBV11-2, the J call TRBJ1-3; no clear D. This CDR3 comprises 16 residues. V was trimmed by 1 base and J by 0 bases, leaving 10 bases between them. Germline V gene sequence: CDR1 SGHAT, CDR2 FQNNGV. CDR3 nucleotide sequence: TGTGCCAGCAGCTTAGTTGCAGCGATCTCTGGAAACACCATATATTTT. Protein: CASSLVAAISGNTIYF.

The chain is built from TRBV11-2 and TRBJ2-5, with D possibly being TRBD2 (5 bases). The V gene lost 5 bases and the J gene lost 5 bases, with 15 bases spanning the gap. Germline CDR1 SGHAT, CDR2 FQNNGV. The CDR3 is 14 residues long. The CDR3 coding sequence is TGTGCCAGCAGCCAAAGACGGGGTGGGGAGACCCAGTACTTC. Translation: CASSQRRGGETQYF.

The genes are TRBV7-8 and TRBJ2-7; perhaps TRBD1 as D (6 bases). Germline-derived CDR1 and CDR2 are SGHVS and FQNEAQ. Trimming cost V 2 bases and J 5 bases, with 16 bases left between them. The CDR3 has 15 amino acids. The CDR3: CASSLRDGAGDEQYF. The CDR3 DNA is TGTGCCAGCAGCTTAAGGGATGGGGCAGGGGACGAGCAGTACTTC.

This clone was counted a single time. The chain has TRBV28 and TRBJ1-2; D is perhaps TRBD1 (5 bases). Trimming stripped 3 bases from V and 7 bases from J, with 12 bases between. The CDR3 length is 13 residues. The V gene's germline CDR1 is MDHEN and CDR2 SYDVKM. The CDR3 here is CASSFIGVRGYTF. The CDR3 DNA reads TGTGCCAGCAGTTTCATAGGGGTCCGTGGCTACACCTTC.